This entry concerns a single T cell receptor (beta chain). This sample is part of a study of T cells in tuberculosis. Germline V gene data show CDR1 as LNHDA and CDR2 as SQIVND (reference sequence). The CDR3 consists of 12 residues. J gave up 6 bases and V 7 bases, and 3 bases lay outside the gene matches. At study entry, adolescents had tuberculin skin tests and IGRA screening. Unsorted cryopreserved PBMC were sequenced, averaging approximately 100,000 T cells per clinical donor. TCRdb keeps only in-frame clones here, not all; method: immunoSEQ multiplex PCR. This sample has 30,000 to 40,000 clones, with about 97% found just once.

The sequenced sample was PBMCs. This clonotype was sampled from a donor aged 10-30 years with latent tuberculosis or without tuberculosis infection. V gene TRBV19 combines with J gene TRBJ1-5; 7 bases line up with TRBD1. The CDR3 is CASNRGLQPQHF. CDR3 bases: TGTGCCAGTAACAGGGGTCTTCAGCCCCAGCATTTT. Complete variable domain (other parts from reference TRBV19 and TRBJ1-5): DGGITQSPKYLFRKEGQNVTLSCEQNLNHDAMYWYRQDPGQGLRLIYYSQIVNDFQKGDIAEGYSVSREKKESFPLTVTSAQKNPTAFYLCASNRGLQPQHFGDGTRLSIL.